The present T cell receptor beta chain was sequenced within a study of blood T cell repertoires in COVID-19. Here immunoSEQ multiplex PCR was the method, and the copy in TCRdb shows in-frame clones only, minus some. The sample has fewer than 100,000 clones, over 75% seen once. The germline V and J ends were trimmed by 4 bases and 12 bases, with 13 bases remaining between them. Germline V gene sequence: CDR1 SGHTA, CDR2 FQGNSA. The CDR3 consists of 12 residues. The chain couples TRBV7-2 to TRBJ2-4; tentative D call: TRBD2 (5 bases). Material for sequencing was peripheral blood. This receptor was taken from a man aged 50 or older with acute or convalescent COVID-19. The CDR3, as DNA: TGTGCCAGCAGCTCTTTGAGGGCGTATCAGTACTTC. The encoded protein is CASSSLRAYQYF. Supplemented by reference TRBV7-2 and TRBJ2-4, the full variable domain reads GAGVSQSPSNKVTEKGKDVELRCDPISGHTALYWYRQSLGQGLEFLIYFQGNSAPDKSGLPSDRFSAERTGGSVSTLTIQRTQQEDSAVYLCASSSLRAYQYFGAGTRLSVL.